Described below is a single T cell receptor beta chain sequence and its context. This record comes from a study of blood T cell repertoires in COVID-19. Study-wide context: Samples came from the United States, Italy and Spain, spanning acute and convalescent COVID-19. PBMCs, B-cell-depleted T cells, or T cells provided the cDNA or gDNA that made up the material.

The V gene's germline CDR1 is SGHDN and CDR2 FVKESK. J lost 0 bases, V lost 4 bases, and 9 bases had no gene match. The CDR3 has 19 residues. Living in 24 US areas, the participants were between roughly 18 and 89 years of age. Authors' methods: Amplifying reference gene primers gave estimates of nucleated cell counts. The repertoire was sequenced with immunoSEQ multiplex PCR; TCRdb's copy has only in-frame clones and lacks some. The D gene and trimming were derived from the DNA, and the V and J assignments and clone size from that table. The repertoire consists of under 200,000 clones, with around four fifths occurring once and the leading ten covering nearly 8%.

The clonotype originates from a woman between 45 and 60 years old who had recovered from COVID-19. The V and J genes are TRBV14 and TRBJ2-3, with 14 bases fitting TRBD2. Sequences were obtained from PBMCs or T cells enriched from blood (not recorded which). CDR3 sequence: CASSRSGTSGRYSTDTQYF. The CDR3 DNA follows: TGTGCCAGCAGCCGCTCCGGGACTAGCGGGAGATATAGCACAGATACGCAGTATTTT.